What follows describes a single T cell receptor (beta chain). This sample is drawn from a study of blood T cell repertoires in COVID-19. About the research overall: Specimens from acute and convalescent COVID-19 originated in the United States, Italy and Spain. T cells, B-cell-depleted T cells, or PBMCs supplied cDNA or gDNA.

The method was immunoSEQ multiplex PCR; TCRdb's version includes in-frame clones alone and lacks a portion of them. The sample records 140,000 or so clones, around 90% being singletons. This CDR3 contains 12 residues. Germline V gives CDR1 KGHSH, CDR2 LQKENI. The V and J ends lost 5 bases and 1 base respectively, with 5 bases between them. This sequence joins TRBV18 and TRBJ1-2; D not certain. The sequencing input was peripheral blood. The sequence derives from a man aged 60 to 75 with active or convalescent COVID-19. In nucleotides, the CDR3 is TGTGCCAGCTCAGACAATAACTATGGCTACACCTTC. This gives the protein CASSDNNYGYTF.